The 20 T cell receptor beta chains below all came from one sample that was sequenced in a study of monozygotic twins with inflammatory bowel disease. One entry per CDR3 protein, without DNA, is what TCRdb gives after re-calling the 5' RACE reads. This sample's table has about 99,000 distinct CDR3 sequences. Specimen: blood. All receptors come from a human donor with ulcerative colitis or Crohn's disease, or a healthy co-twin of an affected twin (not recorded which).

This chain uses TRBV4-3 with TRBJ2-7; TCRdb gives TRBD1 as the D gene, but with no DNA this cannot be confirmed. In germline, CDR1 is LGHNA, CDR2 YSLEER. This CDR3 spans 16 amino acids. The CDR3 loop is CASSQAGDRDTYEQYF.

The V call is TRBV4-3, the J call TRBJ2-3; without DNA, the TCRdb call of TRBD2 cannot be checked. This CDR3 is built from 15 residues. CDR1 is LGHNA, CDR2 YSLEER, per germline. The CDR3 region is CASSQDAGYPNTQYF.

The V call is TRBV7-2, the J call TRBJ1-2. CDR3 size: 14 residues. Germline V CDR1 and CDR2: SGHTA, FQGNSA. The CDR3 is CASSLSGANYGYTF.

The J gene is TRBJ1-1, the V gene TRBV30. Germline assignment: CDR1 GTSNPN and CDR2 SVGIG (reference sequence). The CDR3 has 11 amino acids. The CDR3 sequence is CAWSVQREAFF.

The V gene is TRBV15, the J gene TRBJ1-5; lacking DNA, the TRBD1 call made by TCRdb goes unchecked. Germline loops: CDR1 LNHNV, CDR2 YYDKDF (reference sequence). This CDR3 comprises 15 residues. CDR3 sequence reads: CATSAPTGGNQPQHF.

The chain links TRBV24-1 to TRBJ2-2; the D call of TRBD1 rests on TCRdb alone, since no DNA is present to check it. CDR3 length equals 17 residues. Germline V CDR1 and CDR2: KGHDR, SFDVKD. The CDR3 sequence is CATSDLPGTGDTGELFF.

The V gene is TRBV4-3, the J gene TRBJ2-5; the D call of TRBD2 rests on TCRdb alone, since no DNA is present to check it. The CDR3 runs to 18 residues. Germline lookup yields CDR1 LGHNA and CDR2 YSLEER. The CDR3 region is CASSPTLAGGPSFGTQYF.

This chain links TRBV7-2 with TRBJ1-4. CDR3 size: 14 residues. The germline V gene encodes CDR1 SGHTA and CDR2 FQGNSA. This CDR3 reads CASSLLGPNEKLFF. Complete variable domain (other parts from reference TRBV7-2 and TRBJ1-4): GAGVSQSPSNKVTEKGKDVELRCDPISGHTALYWYRQSLGQGLEFLIYFQGNSAPDKSGLPSDRFSAERTGGSVSTLTIQRTQQEDSAVYLCASSLLGPNEKLFFGSGTQLSVL.

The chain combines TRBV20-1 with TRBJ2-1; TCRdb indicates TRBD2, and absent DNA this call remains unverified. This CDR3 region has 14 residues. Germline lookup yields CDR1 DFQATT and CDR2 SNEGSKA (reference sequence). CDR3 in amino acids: CSATRLAGYNEQFF.

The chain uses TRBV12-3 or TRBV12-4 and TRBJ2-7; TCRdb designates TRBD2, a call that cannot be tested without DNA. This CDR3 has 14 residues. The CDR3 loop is CASRKLGAGYEQYF.

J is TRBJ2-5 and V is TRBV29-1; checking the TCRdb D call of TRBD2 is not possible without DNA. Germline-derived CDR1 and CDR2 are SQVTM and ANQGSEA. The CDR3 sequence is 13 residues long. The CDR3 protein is CSVGYSGLETQYF.

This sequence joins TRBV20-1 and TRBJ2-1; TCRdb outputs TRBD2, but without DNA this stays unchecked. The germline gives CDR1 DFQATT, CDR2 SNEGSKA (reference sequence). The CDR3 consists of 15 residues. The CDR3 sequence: CSAEGTVRPGDEQFF.

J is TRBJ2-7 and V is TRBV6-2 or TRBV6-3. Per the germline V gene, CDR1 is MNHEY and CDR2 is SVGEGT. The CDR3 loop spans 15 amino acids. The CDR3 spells CASSQAGGLSYEQYF.

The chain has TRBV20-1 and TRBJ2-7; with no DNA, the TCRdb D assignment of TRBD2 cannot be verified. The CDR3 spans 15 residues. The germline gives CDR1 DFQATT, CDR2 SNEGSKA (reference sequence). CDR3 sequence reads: CSARGGTSGSYEQYF.

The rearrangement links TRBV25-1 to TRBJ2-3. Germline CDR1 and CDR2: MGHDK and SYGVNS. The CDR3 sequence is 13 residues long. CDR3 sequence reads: CASSALETDTQYF.

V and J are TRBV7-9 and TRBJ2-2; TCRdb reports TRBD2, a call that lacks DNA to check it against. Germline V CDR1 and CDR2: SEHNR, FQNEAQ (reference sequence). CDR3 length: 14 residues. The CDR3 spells CASSDPGLAGELFF.

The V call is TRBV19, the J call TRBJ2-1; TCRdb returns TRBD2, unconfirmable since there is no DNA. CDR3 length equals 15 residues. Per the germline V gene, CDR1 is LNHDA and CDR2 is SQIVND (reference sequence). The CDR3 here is CASVAGGPRRNEQFF.

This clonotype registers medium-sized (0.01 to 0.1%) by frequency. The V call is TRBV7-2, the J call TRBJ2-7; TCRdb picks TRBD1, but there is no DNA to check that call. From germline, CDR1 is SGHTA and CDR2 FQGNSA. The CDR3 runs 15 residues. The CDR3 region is CASSWPGPNSYEQYF. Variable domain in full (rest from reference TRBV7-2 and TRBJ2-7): GAGVSQSPSNKVTEKGKDVELRCDPISGHTALYWYRQSLGQGLEFLIYFQGNSAPDKSGLPSDRFSAERTGGSVSTLTIQRTQQEDSAVYLCASSWPGPNSYEQYFGPGTRLTVT.

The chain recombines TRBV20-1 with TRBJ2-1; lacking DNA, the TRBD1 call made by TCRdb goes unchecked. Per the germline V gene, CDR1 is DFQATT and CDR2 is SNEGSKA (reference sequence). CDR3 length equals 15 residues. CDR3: CSARDPGPTVGEQFF.

This CDR3 is CSAPGQGNTDTQYF. The chain employs TRBV20-1 and TRBJ2-3; TCRdb returns TRBD1, unconfirmable since there is no DNA. This CDR3 has 14 amino acids. In germline, CDR1 is DFQATT, CDR2 SNEGSKA (reference sequence).